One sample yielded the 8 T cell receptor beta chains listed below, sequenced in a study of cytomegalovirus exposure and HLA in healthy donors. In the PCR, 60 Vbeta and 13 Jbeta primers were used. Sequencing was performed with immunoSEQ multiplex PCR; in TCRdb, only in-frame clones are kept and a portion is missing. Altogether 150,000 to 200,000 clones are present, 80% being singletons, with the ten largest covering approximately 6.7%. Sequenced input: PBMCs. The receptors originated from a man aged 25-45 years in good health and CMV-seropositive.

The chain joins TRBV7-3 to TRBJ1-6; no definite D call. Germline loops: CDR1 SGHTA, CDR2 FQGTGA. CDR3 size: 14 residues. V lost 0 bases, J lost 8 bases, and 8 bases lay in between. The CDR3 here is CASSLTAIDSPLHF. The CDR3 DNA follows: TGTGCCAGCAGCTTAACAGCGATAGATTCACCCCTCCACTTT.

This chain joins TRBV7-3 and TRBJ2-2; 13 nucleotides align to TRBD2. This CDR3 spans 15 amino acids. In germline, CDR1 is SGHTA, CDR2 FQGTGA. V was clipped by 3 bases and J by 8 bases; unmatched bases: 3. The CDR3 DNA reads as TGTGCCAGCAGCTTGACTAGCGGGAGGTCAGGGGAGCTGTTTTTT. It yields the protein CASSLTSGRSGELFF. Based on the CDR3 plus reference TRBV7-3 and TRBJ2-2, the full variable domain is GAGVSQTPSNKVTEKGKYVELRCDPISGHTALYWYRQSLGQGPEFLIYFQGTGAADDSGLPNDRFFAVRPEGSVSTLKIQRTERGDSAVYLCASSLTSGRSGELFFGEGSRLTVL.

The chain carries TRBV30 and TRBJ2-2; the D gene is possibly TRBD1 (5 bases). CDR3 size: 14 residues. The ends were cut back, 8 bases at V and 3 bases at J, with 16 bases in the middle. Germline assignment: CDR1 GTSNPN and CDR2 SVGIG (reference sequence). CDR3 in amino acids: CAQPGRVHTGELFF. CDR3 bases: TGTGCCCAACCGGGCAGGGTTCACACCGGGGAGCTGTTTTTT.

This CDR3 reads CASSYGSGAYNEQFF. CDR3 coding DNA: TGTGCCAGCAGTTACGGGTCGGGAGCTTACAATGAGCAGTTCTTC. The rearrangement links TRBV6-5 to TRBJ2-1; TRBD2 is a possible D gene (6 bases). The CDR3 contains 15 residues. Germline-derived CDR1 and CDR2 are MNHEY and SVGAGI. Between the trimmed V and J ends, which lost 2 bases and 4 bases, there was a span of 12 bases.

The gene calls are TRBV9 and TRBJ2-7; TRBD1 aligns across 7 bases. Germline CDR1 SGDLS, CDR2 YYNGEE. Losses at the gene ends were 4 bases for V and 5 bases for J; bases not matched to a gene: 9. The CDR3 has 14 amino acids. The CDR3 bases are TGTGCCAGCAGCAAACGACAGGGCCCCCACGAGCAGTACTTC. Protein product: CASSKRQGPHEQYF.

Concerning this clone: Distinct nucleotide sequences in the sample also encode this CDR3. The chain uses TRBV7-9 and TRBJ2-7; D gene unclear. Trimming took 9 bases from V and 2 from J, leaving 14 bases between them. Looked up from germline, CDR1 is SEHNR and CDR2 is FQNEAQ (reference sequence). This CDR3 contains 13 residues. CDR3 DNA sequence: TGTGCCAGTAGCCCTAGTTGGGCCTACGAGCAGTACTTC. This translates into CASSPSWAYEQYF. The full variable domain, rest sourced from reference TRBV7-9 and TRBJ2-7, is DTGVSQNPRHKITKRGQNVTFRCDPISEHNRLYWYRQTLGQGPEFLTYFQNEAQLEKSRLLSDRFSAERPKGSFSTLEIQRTEQGDSAMYLCASSPSWAYEQYFGPGTRLTVT.

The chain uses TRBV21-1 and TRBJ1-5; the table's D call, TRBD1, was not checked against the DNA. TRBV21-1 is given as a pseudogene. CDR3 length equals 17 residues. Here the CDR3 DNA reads TGTGCCAGCAGCGCCCTCAGCCCAGGGGCCCCCAATCAGCCCCAGCATTTT. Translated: CASSALSPGAPNQPQHF.

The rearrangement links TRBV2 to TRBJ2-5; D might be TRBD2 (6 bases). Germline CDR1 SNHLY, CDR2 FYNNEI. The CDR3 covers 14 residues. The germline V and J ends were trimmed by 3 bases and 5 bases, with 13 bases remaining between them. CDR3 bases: TGTGCCAGCAGTGAGGGGCGGGCGGGGGAGACCCAGTACTTC. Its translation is CASSEGRAGETQYF.